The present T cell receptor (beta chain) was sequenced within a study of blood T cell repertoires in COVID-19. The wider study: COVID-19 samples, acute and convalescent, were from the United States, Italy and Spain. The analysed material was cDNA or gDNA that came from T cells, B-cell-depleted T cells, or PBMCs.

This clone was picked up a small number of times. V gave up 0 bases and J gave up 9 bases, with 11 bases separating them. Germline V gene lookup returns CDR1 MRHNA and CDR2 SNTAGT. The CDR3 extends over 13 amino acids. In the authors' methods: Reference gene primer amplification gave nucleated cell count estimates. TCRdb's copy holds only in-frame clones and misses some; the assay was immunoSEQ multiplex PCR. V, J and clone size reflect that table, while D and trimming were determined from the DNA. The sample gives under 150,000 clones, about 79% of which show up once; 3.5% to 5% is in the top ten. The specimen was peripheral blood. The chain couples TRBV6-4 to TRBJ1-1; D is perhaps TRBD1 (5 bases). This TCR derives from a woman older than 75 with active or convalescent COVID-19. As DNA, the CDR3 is TGTGCCAGCAGTGACTCGAGCCAGGGTAAAGCTTTCTTT. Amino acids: CASSDSSQGKAFF.